This TCR beta chain was found in a study of CD8+ T cells in alopecia areata. Overall study results and limits: Lesional tissue from the scalp (especially in alopecia totalis/universalis) showed higher clonality than normal scalp.

The CDR3 sequence is 15 residues long. The J segment lost 8 bases and the V segment lost 8 bases, leaving 13 bases of the junction unmatched. The V gene's germline CDR1 is SNHLY and CDR2 FYNNEI. Once RNA had been extracted, it was reverse transcribed into cDNA to act as the sequencing template. Sequencing used immunoSEQ multiplex PCR; TCRdb keeps in-frame clones, though not all of them. The data show some 180,000 clones, with approximately 53% seen just once and about 5.3% held by the top ten. Sorting from PBMCs produced CD4+ and CD8+ T cells. This clone appeared a few times. Its antigen is not known. V is TRBV2 and J is TRBJ1-4, with TRBD1 identical over 8 bases. The clonotype was recovered from a human donor in good health. The sequenced material came from CD8+ T cells sorted from blood. The CDR3 DNA reads as TGTGCCAGCGACCGCAACCGGGACAGGCCCGAAAAACTGTTTTTT. This codes for CASDRNRDRPEKLFF.